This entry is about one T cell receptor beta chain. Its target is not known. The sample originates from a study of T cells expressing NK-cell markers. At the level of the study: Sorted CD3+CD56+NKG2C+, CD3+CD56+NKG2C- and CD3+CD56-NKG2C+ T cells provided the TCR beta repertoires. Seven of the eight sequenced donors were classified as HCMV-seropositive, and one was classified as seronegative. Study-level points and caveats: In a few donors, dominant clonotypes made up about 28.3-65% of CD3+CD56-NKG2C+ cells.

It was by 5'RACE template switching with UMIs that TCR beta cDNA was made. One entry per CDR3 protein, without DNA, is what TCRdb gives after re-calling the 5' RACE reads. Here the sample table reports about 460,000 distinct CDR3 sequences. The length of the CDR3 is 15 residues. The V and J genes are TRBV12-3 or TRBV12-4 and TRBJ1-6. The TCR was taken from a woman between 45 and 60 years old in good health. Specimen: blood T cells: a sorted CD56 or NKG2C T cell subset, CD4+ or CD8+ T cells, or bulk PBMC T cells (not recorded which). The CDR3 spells CASSTGLQPESPLHF.